Listed below are T cell receptor beta chains from one sample, sequenced in a study of T cells after yellow fever vaccination. TCRdb fed the 5' RACE reads into MiXCR, producing one record per CDR3 protein. This sample yields over 35,000 distinct CDR3 sequences, of which about 6.3% are seen a single time; around 9.3% belongs to the top ten. Sample: PBMCs, either bulk or a sorted T-cell subset (CD4+, CD8+, memory, or dextramer-sorted; not recorded which), taken 45 days after the yellow fever booster vaccination. The receptors stem from a man aged 25 to 45 who received the YFV17D yellow fever vaccine. CDR3s include the opening cysteine and the closing phenylalanine or tryptophan. A D gene is named only where the DNA matches it firmly. Clone size appears in some rows only: once, few, many, or a class for an expanded clone.

>many|-|TRBJ1-2|TRBV12-3/TRBV12-4
TGTGCCAGCAGTTTAGGGACCTTGGGTTACACCTTC
CASSLGTLGYTF
>-|-|TRBJ2-5|TRBV5-1
TGCGCCAGCAGCTTGTCTAGGGTCTCGGCGCAAGAGACCCAGTACTTC
CASSLSRVSAQETQYF
>many|TRBD1|TRBJ2-1|TRBV6-4
TGTGCCAGCAGTGCGTCCTCCGGGACAGGGGGCAATGAGCAGTTCTTC
CASSASSGTGGNEQFF
>many|-|TRBJ2-7|TRBV5-1
TGCGCCAGTCCCGCCTACGAGCAGTACTTC
CASPAYEQYF
>few|-|TRBJ1-2|TRBV9
TGTGCCAGCAGCGCGGGACAAATTTTCGTAGGCTACACCTTC
CASSAGQIFVGYTF
>-|-|TRBJ1-2|TRBV7-2
TGTGCCAGCAGCTTAGGAGGGGTAATTGGTGGCTACACCTTC
CASSLGGVIGGYTF
>many|-|TRBJ2-1|TRBV25-1
TGTGCCAGCAGTGAACCCTTGCTGGGCTGTGAGCAGTTCTTC
CASSEPLLGCEQFF
>many|-|TRBJ1-2|TRBV18
TGTGCCAGCTCACCCACTTCACAGAACCTTTATGGCTACACCTTC
CASSPTSQNLYGYTF
>many|TRBD2|TRBJ2-7|TRBV3-1
TGTGCCAGCAGCCAAGGGACTAGCGGGAGAGCCCCCTACGAGCAGTACTTC
CASSQGTSGRAPYEQYF
>many|TRBD2|TRBJ2-7|TRBV6-2/TRBV6-3
TGTGCCAGCAGGGGACTAGCGGGAATCACCTACGAGCAGTACTTC
CASRGLAGITYEQYF
>many|TRBD1|TRBJ1-2|TRBV3-1
TGTGCCAGCAGCCAAGAATACAGGGGGGACCGGGGCTACACCTTC
CASSQEYRGDRGYTF
>-|-|TRBJ2-1|TRBV19
TGTGCCAGTAGTATAGGGAGCTCCTACAATGAGCAGTTCTTC
CASSIGSSYNEQFF